The 23 T cell receptor beta chains listed next were all sequenced from one sample in a study of Graves' ophthalmopathy and Graves' hyperthyroidism. Using RNA transcripts, the TCR beta CDR3 regions were amplified. Amplification began with first-round RT-PCR using HTBI primers, then second-round multiplex PCR was performed. TCRdb passed the multiplex PCR reads through MiXCR, listing each CDR3 protein once. The sample has around 1,200,000 distinct CDR3 sequences; about 38% are singletons. Sequenced input: peripheral blood or thyroid tissue (not recorded which). The source of these receptors is an adult man with Graves' hyperthyroidism.

This clonotype was recorded a few times. The rearrangement joins TRBV6-5 to TRBJ2-2; D unresolved. This CDR3 has 14 amino acids. Deletions cut 0 bases from V and 3 bases from J, with 5 bases between. CDR1 is MNHEY and CDR2 is SVGAGI in the germline V gene. The CDR3 loop reads CASSYSHDTGELFF. The CDR3 bases are TGTGCCAGCAGTTACTCGCATGACACCGGGGAGCTGTTTTTT.

This sequence joins TRBV2 and TRBJ1-1; D possibly corresponds to TRBD1 (5 bases). The CDR3 totals 12 residues. Trimming took 9 bases from V and 3 from J, leaving 11 bases between them. Germline V gene sequence: CDR1 SNHLY, CDR2 FYNNEI. The CDR3 loop is CASRGYDTEAFF. In nucleotides, the CDR3 is TGTGCCAGTAGGGGATATGACACTGAAGCTTTCTTT.

This clonotype came up many times. V is TRBV5-1 and J is TRBJ2-5; perhaps TRBD1 as D (6 bases). Trimming pared 4 bases from V and 0 bases from J, leaving 10 bases between. There are 14 residues in the CDR3. Germline-derived CDR1 and CDR2 are SGHRS and YFSETQ. CDR3 residues: CASSQRGNQETQYF. CDR3 DNA sequence: TGCGCCAGCAGCCAAAGGGGGAACCAAGAGACCCAGTACTTC.

V usage is TRBV20-1 and J usage is TRBJ1-6, with D possibly matching TRBD1 (6 bases). The CDR3 totals 16 residues. Trimming removed 0 bases from V and 7 bases from J, with 16 bases in between. Germline CDR1 is DFQATT and CDR2 is SNEGSKA (reference sequence). The CDR3 DNA is TGCAGTGCTAGAGATCGGGGACATCCTGGGAATTCACCCCTCCACTTT. This translates into CSARDRGHPGNSPLHF.

This clonotype has just one count. This clone may be a read error of a much larger clone one base away. The gene calls are TRBV7-3 and TRBJ2-2; D remains ambiguous. The CDR3 loop spans 14 amino acids. The ends were cut back, 4 bases at V and 8 bases at J, with 14 bases in the middle. Per the germline V gene, CDR1 is SGHTA and CDR2 is FQGTGA. CDR3 in DNA: TGTGCCAGCAGCTCGGACGTGGGCGGTGGGGAGCTGTTTTTT. Translating it yields CASSSDVGGGELFF.

This clonotype showed up many times. This sequence joins TRBV7-2 and TRBJ2-5; possible D gene TRBD1, 5 bases. Deletions cut 5 bases from V and 4 bases from J, with 14 bases between. The CDR3 totals 14 residues. Per the germline V gene, CDR1 is SGHTA and CDR2 is FQGNSA. DNA for the CDR3: TGTGCCAGCAGCCCCCGGTGGGGCCCAGAGACCCAGTACTTC. Its translation is CASSPRWGPETQYF.

The chain recombines TRBV9 with TRBJ1-4, with D possibly being TRBD1 (5 bases). Germline loops: CDR1 SGDLS, CDR2 YYNGEE. Trimming stripped 5 bases from V and 7 bases from J, with 21 bases between. The CDR3 covers 16 residues. The CDR3, as DNA: TGTGCCAGCAGTGCTAGAGATTGGCAGGGACTTGAAAAACTGTTTTTT. Its protein is CASSARDWQGLEKLFF.

This clonotype showed up many times. The chain joins TRBV19 to TRBJ2-7; TRBD1 is a possible D gene (5 bases). This CDR3 contains 13 residues. Germline V CDR1 and CDR2: LNHDA, SQIVND (reference sequence). Trimming removed 7 bases from V and 6 bases from J, with 16 bases in between. CDR3 protein: CASTTSGFGEQYF. Written as DNA, the CDR3 is TGTGCCAGTACTACTTCAGGGTTTGGCGAGCAGTACTTC.

The chain has TRBV10-3 and TRBJ2-5; maybe TRBD2 (7 bases). Germline V gene sequence: CDR1 ENHRY, CDR2 SYGVKD. The V end was cut by 0 bases, the J end by 5 bases, with 16 bases between. The CDR3 consists of 16 residues. This chain's CDR3 is CAISESGGAPYETQYF. The CDR3 DNA sequence: TGTGCCATCAGTGAGTCGGGGGGGGCACCCTACGAGACCCAGTACTTC.

This clonotype was seen more than once but under ten times. This chain links TRBV20-1 with TRBJ1-3; no clear D. Germline V gives CDR1 DFQATT, CDR2 SNEGSKA (reference sequence). The CDR3 is made up of 14 amino acids. Trimming left V 2 bases short and J 0 bases short, with 8 bases between. The CDR3 DNA reads TGCAGTGCTAGACACGCGAGCTCTGGAAACACCATATATTTT. Translated: CSARHASSGNTIYF.

This chain joins TRBV5-1 and TRBJ1-5; 7 positions agree with TRBD1. J gave up 3 bases and V 4 bases, and 4 bases lay outside the gene matches. Per germline, CDR1 SGHRS and CDR2 YFSETQ. There are 14 residues in the CDR3. The CDR3 sequence is CASSVGQPNQPQHF. The CDR3 DNA follows: TGCGCCAGCAGCGTGGGACAGCCCAATCAGCCCCAGCATTTT.

Remarks on this clonotype: This could be a read error, since a much larger clone is one nucleotide away. The chain combines TRBV7-9 with TRBJ2-7, with D perhaps matching TRBD1 or TRBD2 (5 bases each). V was trimmed by 5 bases and J by 3 bases, leaving 17 bases between them. Per germline, CDR1 SEHNR and CDR2 FQNEAQ (reference sequence). The CDR3 has 15 residues. This CDR3 reads CASSPAGTKIYEQYF. Written as DNA, the CDR3 is TGTGCCAGCAGCCCGGCCGGGACCAAAATCTACGAGCAGTACTTC.

V and J are TRBV7-2 and TRBJ1-1; the D is unclear. Trimming left V 2 bases short and J 11 bases short, with 12 bases between. CDR1 and CDR2 (germline): SGHTA, FQGNSA. The CDR3 totals 12 residues. CDR3 loop: CASSLFDMAAFF. In DNA, the CDR3 is TGTGCCAGCAGCTTATTCGACATGGCCGCTTTCTTT.

Concerning this clonotype itself: The junction and the germline gene differ at one end; a read error may be behind it. The CDR3 region is CSANGADVLTF. In DNA, the CDR3 is TGCAGTGCTAATGGGGCCGACGTCCTGACTTTC. The chain has TRBV20-1 and TRBJ2-6; D perhaps matches TRBD1 (5 bases). CDR3 length equals 11 residues. Germline V lookup: CDR1 DFQATT, CDR2 SNEGSKA (reference sequence).

The chain recombines TRBV7-2 with TRBJ2-7; no reliable D call. Germline V CDR1 and CDR2: SGHTA, FQGNSA. Trimming removed 10 bases at V and 3 bases at J, with 13 bases between. This CDR3 spans 12 amino acids. CDR3 residues: CATQGNSYEQYF. CDR3 nucleotide sequence: TGTGCCACCCAAGGGAATAGCTACGAGCAGTACTTC.

There are a few counts of this clonotype. Since a far larger clone is one base different, this is likely a read error. The V and J genes are TRBV7-8 and TRBJ1-1, with D maybe TRBD1 (5 bases). The V and J ends lost 1 base and 9 bases respectively, with 12 bases between them. Germline V gene sequence: CDR1 SGHVS, CDR2 FQNEAQ. CDR3 length: 13 residues. CDR3 sequence reads: CASSLGGGTKAFF. The CDR3, as DNA: TGTGCCAGCAGCTTAGGGGGGGGGACTAAAGCTTTCTTT.

V and J are TRBV7-9 and TRBJ2-7; 9 bases agree with TRBD2. The V gene's germline CDR1 is SEHNR and CDR2 FQNEAQ (reference sequence). V shed 5 bases and J 3 bases; nucleotides not matched to a gene: 8. There are 15 residues in the CDR3. CDR3 bases: TGTGCCAGCAGCCCTAGTCTAGCGGGGAACTACGAGCAGTACTTC. It is translated as CASSPSLAGNYEQYF.

The sample holds many counts of this clonotype. The genes are TRBV7-2 and TRBJ1-4; a possible D gene is TRBD1 (5 bases). V shed 3 bases and J shed 4 bases, with 12 bases lying between them. This CDR3 has 15 amino acids. Germline V gene lookup returns CDR1 SGHTA and CDR2 FQGNSA. CDR3 sequence (DNA): TGTGCCAGCAGCTTCTACACAGGCGGTAATGAAAAACTGTTTTTT. Amino acid sequence: CASSFYTGGNEKLFF.

The genes are TRBV6-5 and TRBJ1-6; TRBD1 matches at 9 bases. The V gene end was trimmed by 6 bases and the J gene end by 10 bases; junction bases not matched to a gene: 10. Germline V gene sequence: CDR1 MNHEY, CDR2 SVGAGI. CDR3 length: 15 amino acids. This CDR3 is CASRTGTGLGSPLHF. CDR3 sequence (DNA): TGTGCCAGCAGGACCGGGACAGGGCTAGGCTCACCCCTCCACTTT.

The chain links TRBV10-3 to TRBJ1-1; 8 positions agree with TRBD1. Looked up from germline, CDR1 is ENHRY and CDR2 is SYGVKD. The CDR3 length is 14 residues. The CDR3 is CATETGAWGTEAFF. The CDR3 nucleotides read TGTGCTACCGAGACAGGGGCATGGGGCACTGAAGCTTTCTTT.

In its sample, this clonotype was seen many times. The chain joins TRBV4-3 to TRBJ1-5; TRBD1 is a possible D gene (5 bases). In germline, CDR1 is LGHNA, CDR2 YSLEER. This CDR3 is 16 amino acids long. V lost 0 bases and J 4 bases, leaving 13 bases between the germline ends. The CDR3 DNA reads as TGCGCCAGCAGCCAAGAGAGCGGGGCAGGTAATCAGCCCCAGCATTTT. Protein product: CASSQESGAGNQPQHF.

The chain carries TRBV24-1 and TRBJ2-5; D is undetermined. V lost 10 bases to trimming and J lost 4 bases, with 18 bases between them. Germline CDR1 reads KGHDR; CDR2 reads SFDVKD. The CDR3 is 14 residues long. The CDR3: CATGTEQLGETQYF. CDR3 coding DNA: TGTGCCACGGGAACCGAACAGCTAGGAGAGACCCAGTACTTC.

This chain connects TRBV10-3 to TRBJ1-2, with D unclear. The CDR3 covers 14 residues. The germline V gene encodes CDR1 ENHRY and CDR2 SYGVKD. Trimming stripped 2 bases from V and 2 bases from J, with 9 bases between. DNA of the CDR3: TGTGCCATCAGTGAGGGGCCAGGCAACTATGGCTACACCTTC. Translated: CAISEGPGNYGYTF.